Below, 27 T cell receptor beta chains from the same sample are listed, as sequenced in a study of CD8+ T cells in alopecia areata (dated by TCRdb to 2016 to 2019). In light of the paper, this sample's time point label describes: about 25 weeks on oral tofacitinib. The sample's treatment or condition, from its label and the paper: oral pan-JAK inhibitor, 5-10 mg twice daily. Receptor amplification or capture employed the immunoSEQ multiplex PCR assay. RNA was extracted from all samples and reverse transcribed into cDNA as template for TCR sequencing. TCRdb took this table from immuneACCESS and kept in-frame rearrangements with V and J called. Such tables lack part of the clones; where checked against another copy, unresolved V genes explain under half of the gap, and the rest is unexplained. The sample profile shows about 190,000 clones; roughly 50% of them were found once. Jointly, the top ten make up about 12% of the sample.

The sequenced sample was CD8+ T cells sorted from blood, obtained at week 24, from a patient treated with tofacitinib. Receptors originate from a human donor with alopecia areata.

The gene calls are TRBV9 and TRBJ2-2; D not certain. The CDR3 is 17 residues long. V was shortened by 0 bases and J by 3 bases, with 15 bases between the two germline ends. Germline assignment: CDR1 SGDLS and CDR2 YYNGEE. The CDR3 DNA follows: TGTGCCAGCAGCGTAGTTACCACCATCCGGGACACCGGGGAGCTGTTTTTT. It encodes CASSVVTTIRDTGELFF. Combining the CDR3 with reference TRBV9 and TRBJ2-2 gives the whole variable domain DSGVTQTPKHLITATGQRVTLRCSPRSGDLSVYWYQQSLDQGLQFLIQYYNGEERAKGNILERFSAQQFPDLHSELNLSSLELGDSALYFCASSVVTTIRDTGELFFGEGSRLTVL.

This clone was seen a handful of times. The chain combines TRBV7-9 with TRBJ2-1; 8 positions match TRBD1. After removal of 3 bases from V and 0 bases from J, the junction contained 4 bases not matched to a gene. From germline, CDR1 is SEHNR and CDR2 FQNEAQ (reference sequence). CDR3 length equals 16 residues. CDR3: CASSFLTGDSYNEQFF. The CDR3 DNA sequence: TGTGCCAGCAGCTTCCTGACAGGGGACTCCTACAATGAGCAGTTCTTC.

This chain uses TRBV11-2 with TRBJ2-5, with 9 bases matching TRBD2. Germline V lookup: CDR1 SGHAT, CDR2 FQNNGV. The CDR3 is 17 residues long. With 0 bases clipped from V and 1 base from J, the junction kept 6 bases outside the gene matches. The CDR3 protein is CASSLEGGLAFQETQYF. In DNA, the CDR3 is TGTGCCAGCAGCTTAGAGGGGGGACTAGCTTTCCAAGAGACCCAGTACTTC.

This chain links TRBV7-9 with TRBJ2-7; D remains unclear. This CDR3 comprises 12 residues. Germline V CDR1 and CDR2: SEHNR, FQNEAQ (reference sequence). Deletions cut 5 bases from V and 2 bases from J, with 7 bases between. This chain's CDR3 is CASSLVPYEQYF. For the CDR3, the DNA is TGTGCCAGCAGCCTAGTACCCTACGAGCAGTACTTC.

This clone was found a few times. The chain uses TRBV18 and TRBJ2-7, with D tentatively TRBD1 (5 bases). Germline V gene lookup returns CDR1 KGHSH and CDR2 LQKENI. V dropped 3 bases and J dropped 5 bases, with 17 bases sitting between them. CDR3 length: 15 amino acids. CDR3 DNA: TGTGCCAGCTCACCGGTCGGACACCAAGAGGACGAGCAGTACTTC. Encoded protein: CASSPVGHQEDEQYF.

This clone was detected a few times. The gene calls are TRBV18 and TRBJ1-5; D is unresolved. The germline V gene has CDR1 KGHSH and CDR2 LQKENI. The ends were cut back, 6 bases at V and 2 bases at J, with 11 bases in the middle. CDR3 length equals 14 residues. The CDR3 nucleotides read TGTGCCAGCTCGGCGGATTTGGGCAATCAGCCCCAGCATTTT. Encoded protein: CASSADLGNQPQHF.

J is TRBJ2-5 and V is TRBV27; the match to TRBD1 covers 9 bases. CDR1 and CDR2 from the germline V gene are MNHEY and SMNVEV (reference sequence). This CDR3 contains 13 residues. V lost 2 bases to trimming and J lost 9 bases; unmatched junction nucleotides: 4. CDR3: CASSLGQGLAQYF. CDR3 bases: TGTGCCAGCAGTTTAGGACAGGGGTTGGCCCAGTACTTC.

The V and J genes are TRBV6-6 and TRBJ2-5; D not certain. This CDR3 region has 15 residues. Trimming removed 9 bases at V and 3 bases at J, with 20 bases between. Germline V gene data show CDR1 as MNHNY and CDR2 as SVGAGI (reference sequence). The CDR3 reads CASNAQATRKETQYF. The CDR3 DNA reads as TGTGCCAGTAACGCTCAGGCTACGAGGAAAGAGACCCAGTACTTC.

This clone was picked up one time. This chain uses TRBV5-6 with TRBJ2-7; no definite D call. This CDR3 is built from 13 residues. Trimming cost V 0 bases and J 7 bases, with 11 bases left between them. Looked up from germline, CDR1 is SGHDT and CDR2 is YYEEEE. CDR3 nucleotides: TGTGCCAGCAGCTTGGAACTCCTCCGGGAGCAGTACTTC. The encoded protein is CASSLELLREQYF.

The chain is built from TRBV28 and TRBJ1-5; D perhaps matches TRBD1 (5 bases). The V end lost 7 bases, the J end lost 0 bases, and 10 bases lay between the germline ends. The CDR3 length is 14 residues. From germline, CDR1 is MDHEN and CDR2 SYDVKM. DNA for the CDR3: TGTGCCAGCACGACAGACTATAGCAATCAGCCCCAGCATTTT. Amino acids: CASTTDYSNQPQHF.

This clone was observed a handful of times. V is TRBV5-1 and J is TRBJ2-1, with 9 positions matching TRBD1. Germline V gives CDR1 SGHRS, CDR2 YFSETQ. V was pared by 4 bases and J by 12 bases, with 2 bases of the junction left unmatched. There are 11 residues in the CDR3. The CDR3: CASSATGGQFF. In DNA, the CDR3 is TGCGCCAGCAGCGCGACAGGGGGGCAGTTCTTC.

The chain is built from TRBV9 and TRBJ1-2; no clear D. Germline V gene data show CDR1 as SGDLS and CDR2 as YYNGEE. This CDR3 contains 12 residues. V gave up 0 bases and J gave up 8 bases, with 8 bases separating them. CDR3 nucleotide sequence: TGTGCCAGCAGCGTAGCTACGTTGGGCTACACCTTC. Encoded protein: CASSVATLGYTF.

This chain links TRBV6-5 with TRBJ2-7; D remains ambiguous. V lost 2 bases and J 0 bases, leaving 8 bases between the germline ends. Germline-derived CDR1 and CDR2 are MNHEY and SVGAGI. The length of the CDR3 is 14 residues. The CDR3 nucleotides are TGTGCCAGCAGTTACGGAGCATCCTCCTACGAGCAGTACTTC. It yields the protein CASSYGASSYEQYF.

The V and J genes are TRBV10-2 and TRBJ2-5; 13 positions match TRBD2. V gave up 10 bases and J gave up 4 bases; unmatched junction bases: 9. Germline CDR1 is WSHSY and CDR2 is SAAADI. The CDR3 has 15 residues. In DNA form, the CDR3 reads TGCGCCACAAACTCACTAGCGGGGGGGCCAGAGACCCAGTACTTC. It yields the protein CATNSLAGGPETQYF.

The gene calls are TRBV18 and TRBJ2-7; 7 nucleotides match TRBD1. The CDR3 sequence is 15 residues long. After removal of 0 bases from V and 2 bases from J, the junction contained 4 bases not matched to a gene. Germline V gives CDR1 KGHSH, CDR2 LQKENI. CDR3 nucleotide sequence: TGTGCCAGCTCACCACCAAGGGGGCTCCCCTACGAGCAGTACTTC. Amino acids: CASSPPRGLPYEQYF.

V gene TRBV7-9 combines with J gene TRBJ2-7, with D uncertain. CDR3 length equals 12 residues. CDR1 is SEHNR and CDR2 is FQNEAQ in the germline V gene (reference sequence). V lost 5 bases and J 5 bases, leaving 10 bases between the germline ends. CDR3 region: CASSLLGDEQYF. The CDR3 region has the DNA TGTGCCAGCAGCCTCCTAGGCGACGAGCAGTACTTC. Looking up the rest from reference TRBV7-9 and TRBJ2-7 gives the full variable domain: DTGVSQNPRHKITKRGQNVTFRCDPISEHNRLYWYRQTLGQGPEFLTYFQNEAQLEKSRLLSDRFSAERPKGSFSTLEIQRTEQGDSAMYLCASSLLGDEQYFGPGTRLTVT.

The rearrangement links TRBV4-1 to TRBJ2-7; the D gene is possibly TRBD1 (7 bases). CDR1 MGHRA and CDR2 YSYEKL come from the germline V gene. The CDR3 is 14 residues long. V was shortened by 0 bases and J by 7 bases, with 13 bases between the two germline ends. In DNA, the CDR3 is TGCGCCAGCAGCCAAGATCGCAGGGGGGAAGAGCAGTACTTC. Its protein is CASSQDRRGEEQYF.

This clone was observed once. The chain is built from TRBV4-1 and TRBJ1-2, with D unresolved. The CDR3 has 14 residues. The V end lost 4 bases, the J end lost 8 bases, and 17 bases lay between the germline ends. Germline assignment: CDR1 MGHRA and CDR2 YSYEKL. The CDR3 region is CASSPPDEAEGYTF. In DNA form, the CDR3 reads TGCGCCAGCAGCCCACCGGACGAGGCGGAGGGCTACACCTTC.

For the CDR3, the DNA is TGTGCCAGCAGCGTAGAGGGGCTCTATGGCTACACCTTC. It codes for CASSVEGLYGYTF. The J gene is TRBJ1-2, the V gene TRBV9; D possibly corresponds to TRBD1 (5 bases). This CDR3 region has 13 residues. Germline V gene lookup returns CDR1 SGDLS and CDR2 YYNGEE. Trimming took off 0 bases at V and 4 bases at J, with 7 bases between the two ends.

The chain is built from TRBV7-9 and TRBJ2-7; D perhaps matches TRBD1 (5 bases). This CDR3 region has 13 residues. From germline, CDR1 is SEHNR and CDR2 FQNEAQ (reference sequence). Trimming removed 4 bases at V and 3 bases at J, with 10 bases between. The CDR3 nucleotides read TGTGCCAGCAGCTCCGACAGTAGCTACGAGCAGTACTTC. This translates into CASSSDSSYEQYF.

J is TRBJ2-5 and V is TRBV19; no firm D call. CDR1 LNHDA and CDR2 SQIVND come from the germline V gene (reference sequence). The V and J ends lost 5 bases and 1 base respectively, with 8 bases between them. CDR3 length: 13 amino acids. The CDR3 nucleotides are TGTGCCAGTAGTGGACGGCTCCAAGAGACCCAGTACTTC. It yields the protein CASSGRLQETQYF.

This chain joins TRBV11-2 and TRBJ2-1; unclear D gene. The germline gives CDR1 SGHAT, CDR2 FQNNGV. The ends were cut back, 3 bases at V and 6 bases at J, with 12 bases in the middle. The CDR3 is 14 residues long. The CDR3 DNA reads TGTGCCAGCAGCTTTCTCGCCCAGCGCAATGAGCAGTTCTTC. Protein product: CASSFLAQRNEQFF.

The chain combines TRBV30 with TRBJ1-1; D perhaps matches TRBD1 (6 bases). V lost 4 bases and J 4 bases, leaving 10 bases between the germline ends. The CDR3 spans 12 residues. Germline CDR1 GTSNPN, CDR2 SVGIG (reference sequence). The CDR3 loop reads CAWTGETTEAFF. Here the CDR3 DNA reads TGTGCCTGGACAGGGGAAACCACTGAAGCTTTCTTT. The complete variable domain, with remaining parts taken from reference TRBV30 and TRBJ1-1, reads SQTIHQWPATLVQPVGSPLSLECTVEGTSNPNLYWYRQAAGRGLQLLFYSVGIGQISSEVPQNLSASRPQDRQFILSSKKLLLSDSGFYLCAWTGETTEAFFGQGTRLTVV.

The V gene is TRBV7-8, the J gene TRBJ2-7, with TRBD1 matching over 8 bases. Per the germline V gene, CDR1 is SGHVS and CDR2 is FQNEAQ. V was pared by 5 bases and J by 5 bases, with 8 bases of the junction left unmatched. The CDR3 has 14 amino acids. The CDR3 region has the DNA TGTGCCAGCAGCCACCGGACAGGGCTTGACGAGCAGTACTTC. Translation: CASSHRTGLDEQYF.

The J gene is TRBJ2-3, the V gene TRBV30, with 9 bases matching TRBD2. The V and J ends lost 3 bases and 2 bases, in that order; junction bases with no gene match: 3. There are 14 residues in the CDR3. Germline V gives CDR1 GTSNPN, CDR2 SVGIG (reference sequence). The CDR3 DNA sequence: TGTGCCTGGAGAGGCGGGGGGGCCACAGATACGCAGTATTTT. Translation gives CAWRGGGATDTQYF.

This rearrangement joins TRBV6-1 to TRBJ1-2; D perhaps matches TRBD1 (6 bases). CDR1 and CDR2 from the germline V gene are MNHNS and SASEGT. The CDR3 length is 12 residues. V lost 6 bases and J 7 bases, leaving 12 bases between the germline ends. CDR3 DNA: TGTGCCAGCAGAGACGGGACAATTGGCTACACCTTC. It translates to CASRDGTIGYTF.

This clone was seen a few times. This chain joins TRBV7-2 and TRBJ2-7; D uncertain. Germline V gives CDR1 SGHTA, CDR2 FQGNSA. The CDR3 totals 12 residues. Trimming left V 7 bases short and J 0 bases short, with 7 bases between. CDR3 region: CASTWNSYEQYF. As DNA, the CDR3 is TGTGCCAGCACTTGGAACTCCTACGAGCAGTACTTC.